This TCR beta chain was sequenced during a study of cytomegalovirus exposure and HLA in healthy donors. The germline gives CDR1 MNHEY, CDR2 SVGAGI. This CDR3 contains 13 residues. Trimming removed 2 bases from V and 1 base from J, with 5 bases in between. TCRdb's table, derived via immunoSEQ multiplex PCR, lists solely in-frame clones and lacks some. The sample carries 250,000 to 400,000 clones, approximately 90% recorded once. Worth noting for this clone: Its antigen is currently unknown.

General study findings and limits: Altogether, about 160 TCR beta chains were recorded as cytomegalovirus-associated. Published work reported that the classifier diagnosed cytomegalovirus status with high specificity and sensitivity.

Donors came from a validation cohort of 95 to 150 subjects, distinct from the first 666-subject cohort. Sequenced input: PBMCs. This receptor was identified in a woman aged 25 to 39 in good health and CMV-seropositive. This chain connects TRBV6-5 to TRBJ1-1, with D uncertain. The CDR3 loop is CASSYIANTEAFF. The CDR3 DNA reads as TGTGCCAGCAGTTACATAGCGAACACTGAAGCTTTCTTT.